This TCR beta chain was sequenced for a study of T cell repertoires in cytomegalovirus infection. The wider study: Public TCR beta signature analysis indicated the presence of both CMV infection and matching HLA type.

Study findings and constraints: CMV carriers with the relevant HLA were identified by cumulative public TCR beta family frequency. The ex vivo response was dominated by HLA-C-restricted CMV-specific TCR beta clonotypes.

TCRdb ran MiXCR on the reads and lists one entry per CDR3 protein. The sample has hundreds of thousands of distinct CDR3 sequences; under 25% are singletons. In the case of this clonotype: Its cognate antigen is unknown.

The sequencing sample was made of CD8+ T cells from PBMCs. The TCR sequence derives from a human donor in good health (CMV status not recorded). Some clones in this sample may be carry-over from other donors' samples.

CDR3 sequence reads: CASSAGQYGYTF. In DNA, the CDR3 is TGTGCCAGTAGTGCCGGACAGTATGGCTACACCTTC. The chain couples TRBV19 to TRBJ1-2; tentatively, D is TRBD1 (6 bases). Per the germline V gene, CDR1 is LNHDA and CDR2 is SQIVND (reference sequence). The germline V and J ends were trimmed by 5 bases and 5 bases, with 9 bases remaining between them. This CDR3 is 12 amino acids long.